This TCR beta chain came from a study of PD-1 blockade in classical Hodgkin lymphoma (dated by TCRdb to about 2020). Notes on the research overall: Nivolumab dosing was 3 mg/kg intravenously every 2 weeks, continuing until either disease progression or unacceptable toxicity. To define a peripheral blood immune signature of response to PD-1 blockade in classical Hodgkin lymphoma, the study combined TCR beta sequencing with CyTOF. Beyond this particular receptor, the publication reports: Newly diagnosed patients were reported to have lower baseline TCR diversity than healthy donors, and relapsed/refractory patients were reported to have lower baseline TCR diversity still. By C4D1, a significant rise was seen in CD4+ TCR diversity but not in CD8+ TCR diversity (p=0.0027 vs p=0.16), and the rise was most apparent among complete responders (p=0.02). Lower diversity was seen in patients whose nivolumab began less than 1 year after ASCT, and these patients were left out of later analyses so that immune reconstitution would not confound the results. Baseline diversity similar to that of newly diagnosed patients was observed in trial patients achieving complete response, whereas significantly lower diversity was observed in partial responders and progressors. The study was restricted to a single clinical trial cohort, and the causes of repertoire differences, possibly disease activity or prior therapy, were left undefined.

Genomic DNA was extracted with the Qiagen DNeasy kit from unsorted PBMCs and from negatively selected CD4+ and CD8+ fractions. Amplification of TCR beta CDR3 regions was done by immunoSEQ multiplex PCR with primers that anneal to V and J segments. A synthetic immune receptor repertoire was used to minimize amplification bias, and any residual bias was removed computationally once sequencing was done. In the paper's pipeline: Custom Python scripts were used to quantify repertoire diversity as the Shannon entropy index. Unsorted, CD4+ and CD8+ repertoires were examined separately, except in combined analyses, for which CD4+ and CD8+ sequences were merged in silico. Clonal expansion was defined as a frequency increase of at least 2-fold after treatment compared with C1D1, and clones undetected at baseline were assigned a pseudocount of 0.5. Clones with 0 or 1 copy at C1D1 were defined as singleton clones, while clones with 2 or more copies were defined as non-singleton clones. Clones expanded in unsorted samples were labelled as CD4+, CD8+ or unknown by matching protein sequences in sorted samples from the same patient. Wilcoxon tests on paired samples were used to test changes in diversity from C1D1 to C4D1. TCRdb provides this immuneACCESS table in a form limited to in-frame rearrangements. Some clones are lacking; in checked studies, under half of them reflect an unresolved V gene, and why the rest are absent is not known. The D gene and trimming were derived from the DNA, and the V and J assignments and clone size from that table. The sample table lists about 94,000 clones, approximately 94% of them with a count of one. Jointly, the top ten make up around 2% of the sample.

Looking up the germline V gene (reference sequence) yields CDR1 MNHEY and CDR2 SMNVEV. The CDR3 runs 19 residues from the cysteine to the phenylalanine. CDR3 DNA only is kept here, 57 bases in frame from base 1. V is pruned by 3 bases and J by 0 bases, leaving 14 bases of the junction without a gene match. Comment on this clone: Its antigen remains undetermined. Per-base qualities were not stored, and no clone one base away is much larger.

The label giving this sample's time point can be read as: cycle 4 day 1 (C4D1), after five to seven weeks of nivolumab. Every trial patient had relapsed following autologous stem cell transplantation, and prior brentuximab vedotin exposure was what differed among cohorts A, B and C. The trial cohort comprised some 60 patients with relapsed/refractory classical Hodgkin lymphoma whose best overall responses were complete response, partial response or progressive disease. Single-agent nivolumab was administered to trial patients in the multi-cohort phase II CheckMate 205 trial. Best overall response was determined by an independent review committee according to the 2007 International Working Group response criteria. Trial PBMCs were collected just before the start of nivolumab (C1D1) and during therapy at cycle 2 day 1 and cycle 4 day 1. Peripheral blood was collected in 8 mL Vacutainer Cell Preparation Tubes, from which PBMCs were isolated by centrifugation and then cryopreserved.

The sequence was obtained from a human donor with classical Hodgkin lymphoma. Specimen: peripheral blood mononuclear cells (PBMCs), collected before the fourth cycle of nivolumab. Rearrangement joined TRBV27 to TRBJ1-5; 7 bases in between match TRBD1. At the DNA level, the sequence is TGTGCCAGCAGTTTTTTGCCCCGGCCAGGGGGACATAGCAATCAGCCCCAGCATTTT. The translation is CASSFLPRPGGHSNQPQHF.